The 20 T cell receptor beta chains reported below all come from one sample, sequenced in a study of graft-versus-host responses after intestinal transplantation. Antigens for these TCRs are unknown. The data were produced by immunoSEQ multiplex PCR, yet TCRdb's version contains in-frame clones alone and is incomplete. Of about 110,000 clones in the sample, about 92% were seen once. The sequencing used unstimulated CD4+ T cells sorted from spleen or lymph node cells, collected before transplant. These receptors originate from a human donor who was the organ donor for an intestinal transplant.

The gene calls are TRBV19 and TRBJ2-5, with TRBD1 matching 7 bases. This CDR3 has 15 residues. The V and J ends lost 3 bases and 2 bases, in that order; junction bases with no gene match: 6. Germline CDR1 is LNHDA and CDR2 is SQIVND (reference sequence). DNA for the CDR3: TGTGCCAGTAGTATTGGGACAGCCTTTCAAGAGACCCAGTACTTC. Its translation: CASSIGTAFQETQYF. Using reference TRBV19 and TRBJ2-5 for the parts outside the CDR3, the full variable domain is DGGITQSPKYLFRKEGQNVTLSCEQNLNHDAMYWYRQDPGQGLRLIYYSQIVNDFQKGDIAEGYSVSREKKESFPLTVTSAQKNPTAFYLCASSIGTAFQETQYFGPGTRLLVL.

This clone was seen a few times. The chain recombines TRBV2 with TRBJ1-5, with D possibly matching TRBD1 (5 bases). The CDR3 totals 14 residues. V dropped 0 bases and J dropped 4 bases, with 7 bases sitting between them. CDR1 and CDR2 (germline): SNHLY, FYNNEI. The CDR3 nucleotides read TGTGCCAGCAGTGAAGCGAACAGGAATCAGCCCCAGCATTTT. Its translation is CASSEANRNQPQHF.

This chain uses TRBV2 with TRBJ1-2, with D tentatively TRBD1 (6 bases). The V gene's germline CDR1 is SNHLY and CDR2 FYNNEI. V was pared by 5 bases and J by 8 bases, with 12 bases between. This CDR3 contains 12 residues. CDR3 loop: CASSLTGTGYTF. The CDR3 DNA is TGTGCCAGCAGTCTTACAGGGACCGGCTACACCTTC.

V usage is TRBV6-1 and J usage is TRBJ2-1, with D possibly being TRBD2 (6 bases). This CDR3 comprises 16 residues. Per germline, CDR1 MNHNS and CDR2 SASEGT. V was shortened by 4 bases and J by 7 bases, with 20 bases between the two germline ends. The CDR3 here is CASSGGTSKISNEQFF. In DNA, the CDR3 is TGTGCCAGCAGTGGAGGAACTAGCAAAATTTCGAATGAGCAGTTCTTC.

The rearrangement links TRBV29-1 to TRBJ1-1; TRBD1 is a possible D gene (6 bases). Trimming shortened V by 7 bases and J by 6 bases, and 18 bases separated the two germline ends. Germline CDR1 and CDR2: SQVTM and ANQGSEA. This CDR3 comprises 13 residues. DNA for the CDR3: TGCAGCGGCTCTTCGGGACAACACTCTGAAGCTTTCTTT. Protein product: CSGSSGQHSEAFF.

The sample holds a few counts of this clone. An end of the junction differs from the germline gene, which may be a read error. In DNA form, the CDR3 reads TGCGCCAGTAGTGAAACCGGGACAGGGGAGACCCAGTACTTC. It is translated as CASSETGTGETQYF. This sequence joins TRBV10-1 and TRBJ2-5; 9 nucleotides align to TRBD1. Germline V lookup: CDR1 WNHNN, CDR2 SYGVQD (reference sequence). The CDR3 consists of 14 residues.

The J gene is TRBJ2-5, the V gene TRBV21-1. TRBV21-1 counts as a pseudogene. CDR3 size: 18 residues. The CDR3 DNA is TGTGCCAGCAGCAAAGGCGAGATTAAATCCGGGGCTCAAGAGACCCAGTACTTC. This codes for CASSKGEIKSGAQETQYF.

The chain joins TRBV30 to TRBJ1-2; D is unresolved. This CDR3 has 12 residues. Germline CDR1 and CDR2: GTSNPN and SVGIG (reference sequence). V was trimmed by 7 bases and J by 4 bases, leaving 13 bases between them. CDR3 sequence: CALNVAGYGYTF. The CDR3 DNA follows: TGTGCCTTAAACGTCGCCGGCTATGGCTACACCTTC.

The chain joins TRBV19 to TRBJ2-2; D gene uncertain. The CDR3 sequence is 13 residues long. The V gene's germline CDR1 is LNHDA and CDR2 SQIVND (reference sequence). The V end was cut by 2 bases, the J end by 6 bases, with 7 bases between. In nucleotides, the CDR3 is TGTGCCAGTAGTATACTCGAGGCCGGGGAGCTGTTTTTT. Its translation is CASSILEAGELFF.

V gene TRBV10-2 combines with J gene TRBJ2-5, with D unclear. Germline CDR1 WSHSY, CDR2 SAAADI. CDR3 length equals 13 residues. Trimming left V 10 bases short and J 4 bases short, with 16 bases between. CDR3 amino acids: CATRDVGRETQYF. The CDR3 DNA is TGCGCCACCCGTGACGTAGGGCGAGAGACCCAGTACTTC.

The gene calls are TRBV11-2 and TRBJ2-1; 7 bases are a match to TRBD2. The germline V gene encodes CDR1 SGHAT and CDR2 FQNNGV. Trimming cost V 2 bases and J 4 bases; bases outside gene matches: 5. CDR3 length: 15 amino acids. This CDR3 is CASSLKTSYYNEQFF. The DNA for the CDR3 is TGTGCCAGCAGCTTAAAGACTAGCTATTACAATGAGCAGTTCTTC.

Notes on this clone: The same CDR3 can be traced to other DNA sequences in this sample. This rearrangement joins TRBV7-9 to TRBJ1-1; D is unresolved. Between the trimmed V and J ends, which lost 0 bases and 4 bases, there was a span of 3 bases. From germline, CDR1 is SEHNR and CDR2 FQNEAQ (reference sequence). The CDR3 sequence is 12 residues long. The CDR3 protein is CASSLAGTEAFF. The CDR3 DNA sequence: TGTGCCAGCAGCTTAGCAGGCACTGAAGCTTTCTTT.

The genes are TRBV19 and TRBJ2-1; 8 nucleotides line up with TRBD1. The CDR3 extends over 16 amino acids. Germline-derived CDR1 and CDR2 are LNHDA and SQIVND (reference sequence). With V trimmed by 5 bases and J by 6 bases, 12 bases remained unmatched. Here the CDR3 DNA reads TGTGCCAGTAGTCCCTTGGGGCAGGGGGCTTCCAATGAGCAGTTCTTC. It is translated as CASSPLGQGASNEQFF.

This chain links TRBV5-5 with TRBJ2-1; possibly TRBD1 or TRBD2 for D (5 bases each). The CDR3 length is 13 residues. Trimming pared 4 bases from V and 8 bases from J, leaving 13 bases between. Per germline, CDR1 SGHKS and CDR2 YYEKEE (reference sequence). Here the CDR3 DNA reads TGTGCCAGCAGCACCTGGGACGGGGATGAGCAGTTCTTC. It encodes CASSTWDGDEQFF.

The rearrangement joins TRBV5-1 to TRBJ1-1; D is perhaps TRBD1 (6 bases). V was pared by 4 bases and J by 8 bases, with 15 bases between. This CDR3 contains 13 residues. CDR1 SGHRS and CDR2 YFSETQ come from the germline V gene. The CDR3 DNA sequence: TGCGCCAGCAGCCTAGGGGTCGGACAGGAAGCTTTCTTT. It is translated as CASSLGVGQEAFF.

The rearrangement links TRBV7-2 to TRBJ2-7; D call uncertain. V lost 1 base and J lost 0, with 7 bases in between. The CDR3 is made up of 14 amino acids. Germline V lookup: CDR1 SGHTA, CDR2 FQGNSA. The CDR3, as DNA: TGTGCCAGCAGCTTAGATCGGCTCTCCTACGAGCAGTACTTC. It encodes CASSLDRLSYEQYF.

This sequence joins TRBV6-1 and TRBJ2-7; D not certain. V shed 6 bases and J shed 0 bases, with 9 bases lying between them. The CDR3 contains 13 residues. The germline CDR1 and CDR2 sequences are MNHNS and SASEGT. This CDR3 reads CASRIQSSYEQYF. CDR3 DNA sequence: TGTGCCAGCAGGATCCAGAGCTCCTACGAGCAGTACTTC.

The CDR3 here is CASSLVGTSGSYEQYF. The CDR3 nucleotides are TGTGCCAGCAGCTTAGTCGGGACTAGCGGGAGCTACGAGCAGTACTTC. The J gene is TRBJ2-7, the V gene TRBV7-3; 14 bases are a match to TRBD2. CDR1 is SGHTA and CDR2 is FQGTGA in the germline V gene. The CDR3 totals 16 residues. V shed 2 bases and J 3 bases; nucleotides not matched to a gene: 3.

This chain links TRBV7-9 with TRBJ2-7, with D perhaps TRBD1 or TRBD2 (5 bases each). The V end lost 2 bases, the J end lost 5 bases, and 16 bases lay between the germline ends. The CDR3 runs to 15 residues. From germline, CDR1 is SEHNR and CDR2 FQNEAQ (reference sequence). The CDR3 spells CASSLYGLGVDEQYF. As DNA, the CDR3 is TGTGCCAGCAGCTTATATGGCTTGGGGGTAGACGAGCAGTACTTC.

The rearrangement uses TRBV5-1 and TRBJ1-3, with D possibly being TRBD1 (5 bases). V lost 3 bases, J lost 0 bases, and 16 bases lay in between. This CDR3 is 17 amino acids long. CDR1 is SGHRS, CDR2 YFSETQ, per germline. The CDR3 coding sequence is TGCGCCAGCAGCTGGAGGGGTTACGGAACCTCTGGAAACACCATATATTTT. This sequence encodes CASSWRGYGTSGNTIYF. Combining the CDR3 with reference TRBV5-1 and TRBJ1-3 gives the whole variable domain KAGVTQTPRYLIKTRGQQVTLSCSPISGHRSVSWYQQTPGQGLQFLFEYFSETQRNKGNFPGRFSGRQFSNSRSEMNVSTLELGDSALYLCASSWRGYGTSGNTIYFGEGSWLTVV.